This TCR beta chain was profiled in a study of cytotoxic CD8 clonotypes in ibrutinib-treated CLL. The V gene's germline CDR1 is MNHEY and CDR2 SVGAGI. After removal of 8 bases from V and 3 bases from J, the junction contained 8 bases not matched to a gene. The CDR3 extends over 14 amino acids. The method was immunoSEQ multiplex PCR; TCRdb's version includes in-frame clones alone and lacks a portion of them. Altogether over 140,000 clones are present, approximately 80% being singletons, with the ten largest covering less than 9%. The TCR sequence derives from a human donor with chronic lymphocytic leukemia. The chain carries TRBV6-5 and TRBJ2-7; TRBD1 aligns across 9 bases. The sequencing here drew on PBMCs, taken after 36 months of ibrutinib treatment. The CDR3 nucleotides read TGTGCCAGCGCGCACTACAGGGGGCTCTACGAGCAGTACTTC. Residues: CASAHYRGLYEQYF.